Listed below are T cell receptor gamma chains from one sample, sequenced in a study of Vδ1+ human thymocytes. TCRdb re-called the multiplex PCR reads using CATT. This repertoire shows 25,000 to 30,000 gamma-chain clones, 15% to 25% found once; its top ten account for 1.8%. The sample consisted of Vdelta1+ gamma-delta thymocytes from the thymus. These receptors were taken from a boy less than two years old who had congenital heart surgery. Each CDR3 is given without its conserved first and last residue. The order of the fields is clone size, J gene, V gene, CDR3 length, CDR3 protein. Expanded clones get a size class; other rows say once, few or many, or leave the size out.

clone size: medium-sized; J gene: TRGJ1/TRGJ2; V gene: TRGV5; CDR3 length: 10; CDR3 protein: ATWDKYYKKL
clone size: NA; J gene: TRGJ1/TRGJ2; V gene: TRGV2; CDR3 length: 11; CDR3 protein: ATWDGQDYKKL
clone size: few; J gene: TRGJP2; V gene: TRGV3; CDR3 length: 13; CDR3 protein: ATWDAYSSDWIKT
clone size: NA; J gene: TRGJ1/TRGJ2; V gene: TRGV8; CDR3 length: 14; CDR3 protein: ATWDSRNRSDYKKL
clone size: few; J gene: TRGJ1/TRGJ2; V gene: TRGV3; CDR3 length: 12; CDR3 protein: ATWDRPPGYKKL
clone size: NA; J gene: TRGJP2; V gene: TRGV3; CDR3 length: 14; CDR3 protein: ATWDRAGGSDWIKT
clone size: NA; J gene: TRGJP2; V gene: TRGV8; CDR3 length: 10; CDR3 protein: ATWPKDWIKT
clone size: NA; J gene: TRGJ1/TRGJ2; V gene: TRGV9; CDR3 length: 13; CDR3 protein: ALWEEEYCYYKKL
clone size: NA; J gene: TRGJ1/TRGJ2; V gene: TRGV2; CDR3 length: 10; CDR3 protein: ATWEGYMKKL
clone size: medium-sized; J gene: TRGJ1/TRGJ2; V gene: TRGV5; CDR3 length: 11; CDR3 protein: ATWDRPNYKKL
clone size: NA; J gene: TRGJ1/TRGJ2; V gene: TRGV5; CDR3 length: 12; CDR3 protein: ATWDTHFYYKKL
clone size: few; J gene: TRGJP2; V gene: TRGV4; CDR3 length: 14; CDR3 protein: ATWVAQYSSDWIKT
clone size: NA; J gene: TRGJ1/TRGJ2; V gene: TRGV4; CDR3 length: 8; CDR3 protein: ATRCRGKL
clone size: few; J gene: TRGJ1/TRGJ2; V gene: TRGV9; CDR3 length: 10; CDR3 protein: ALWEVGYKKL
clone size: NA; J gene: TRGJ1/TRGJ2; V gene: TRGV2; CDR3 length: 12; CDR3 protein: ATWDGQRYYKKL
clone size: NA; J gene: TRGJ1/TRGJ2; V gene: TRGV4; CDR3 length: 12; CDR3 protein: ATWDGHRGYKKL
clone size: NA; J gene: TRGJ1/TRGJ2; V gene: TRGV5; CDR3 length: 14; CDR3 protein: ATWDTTYTWGYKKL
clone size: few; J gene: TRGJP2; V gene: TRGV8; CDR3 length: 9; CDR3 protein: ATWERWIKT
clone size: NA; J gene: TRGJ1/TRGJ2; V gene: TRGV3; CDR3 length: 10; CDR3 protein: ATWDRRYSKL
clone size: medium-sized; J gene: TRGJP1; V gene: TRGV2; CDR3 length: 10; CDR3 protein: ATWGTGWFKI
clone size: few; J gene: TRGJ1/TRGJ2; V gene: TRGV5; CDR3 length: 14; CDR3 protein: AAWDRRRDRDYKKL
clone size: few; J gene: TRGJ1/TRGJ2; V gene: TRGV9; CDR3 length: 12; CDR3 protein: ALWEDGNYYKKL
clone size: NA; J gene: TRGJ1/TRGJ2; V gene: TRGV4; CDR3 length: 12; CDR3 protein: ATWDGSNYYKKL
clone size: NA; J gene: TRGJ1/TRGJ2; V gene: TRGV4; CDR3 length: 10; CDR3 protein: ATWDGRWEKL